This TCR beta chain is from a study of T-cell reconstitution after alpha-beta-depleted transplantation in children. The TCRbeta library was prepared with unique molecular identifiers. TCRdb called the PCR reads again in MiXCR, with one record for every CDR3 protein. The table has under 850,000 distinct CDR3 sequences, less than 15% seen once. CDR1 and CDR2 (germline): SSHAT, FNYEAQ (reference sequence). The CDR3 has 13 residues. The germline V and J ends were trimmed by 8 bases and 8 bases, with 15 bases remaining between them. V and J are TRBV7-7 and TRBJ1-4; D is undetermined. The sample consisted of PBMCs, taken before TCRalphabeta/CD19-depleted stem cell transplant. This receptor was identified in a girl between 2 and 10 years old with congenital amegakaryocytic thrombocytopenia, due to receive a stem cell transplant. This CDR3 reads CASSKTTQEKLFF. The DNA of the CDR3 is TGTGCCAGCTCAAAAACGACCCAGGAAAAACTGTTTTTT.